This entry lists 12 T cell receptor beta chains sequenced from one sample in a study of T-cell reconstitution after alpha-beta-depleted transplantation in children. Using unique molecular identifiers, the investigators prepared the TCRbeta library. TCRdb re-called the PCR reads with MiXCR, one entry per CDR3 protein. The sample consists of about 200,000 distinct CDR3 sequences, about 8.2% of them appearing once. Sequences were derived from PBMCs, mostly from graft donor cells, sampled 360 days after TCRalphabeta/CD19-depleted stem cell transplant. These receptors all stem from a male patient aged 2 to 9 who had a stem cell transplant for acute myeloid leukemia, so the T cells may come from the graft donor.

The chain combines TRBV4-3 with TRBJ2-4, with D possibly being TRBD1 (5 bases). Germline CDR1 and CDR2: LGHNA and YSLEER. V was trimmed by 1 base and J by 4 bases, leaving 17 bases between them. The CDR3 has 17 residues. CDR3 coding DNA: TGCGCCAGCAGCCAAGTCCGTGGGGCCAGTCGAAAAAACATTCAGTACTTC. This sequence encodes CASSQVRGASRKNIQYF.

The chain employs TRBV5-1 and TRBJ2-1; TRBD2 matches at 9 bases. This CDR3 has 14 amino acids. Germline values: CDR1 SGHRS, CDR2 YFSETQ. V trimming: 6 bases; J trimming: 4 bases; junction bases outside the gene matches: 5. Here the CDR3 reads CASTELAGYNEQFF. The CDR3 DNA reads as TGCGCCAGCACCGAGCTAGCGGGGTACAATGAGCAGTTCTTC.

In its sample, this clonotype was seen many times. The CDR3, as DNA: TGCAGTGCTAGCGTGGGGCTGGACTATGGCTACACCTTC. It is translated as CSASVGLDYGYTF. The chain joins TRBV20-1 to TRBJ1-2, with a weak D call TRBD1 (5 bases). The V end lost 3 bases, the J end lost 3 bases, and 11 bases lay between the germline ends. CDR3 length: 13 residues. Germline CDR1 is DFQATT and CDR2 is SNEGSKA (reference sequence).

The chain has TRBV25-1 and TRBJ1-2; D is undetermined. Germline CDR1 and CDR2: MGHDK and SYGVNS. V lost 2 bases to trimming and J lost 2 bases, with 0 bases between them. The CDR3 is 11 amino acids. Here the CDR3 reads CASSENYGYTF. In nucleotides, the CDR3 is TGTGCCAGCAGTGAAAACTATGGCTACACCTTC.

This clonotype was observed a handful of times. This chain uses TRBV5-1 with TRBJ2-7; D is ambiguous. The V end was cut by 0 bases, the J end by 3 bases, with 13 bases between. The length of the CDR3 is 15 residues. Germline V gene sequence: CDR1 SGHRS, CDR2 YFSETQ. CDR3 amino acids: CASSLGWGNGYEQYF. CDR3 DNA: TGCGCCAGCAGCTTGGGGTGGGGAAACGGCTACGAGCAGTACTTC.

This clonotype was counted only a few times. The CDR3 spells CSVLWDGANEKLFF. CDR3 bases: TGCAGCGTTCTGTGGGACGGAGCTAATGAAAAACTGTTTTTT. The chain is built from TRBV29-1 and TRBJ1-4, with D maybe TRBD1 (5 bases). This CDR3 comprises 14 residues. Trimming shortened V by 5 bases and J by 3 bases, and 13 bases separated the two germline ends. Germline V CDR1 and CDR2: SQVTM, ANQGSEA.

This clonotype was counted only a few times. The chain joins TRBV7-9 to TRBJ2-5; 10 positions match TRBD2. Germline V CDR1 and CDR2: SEHNR, FQNEAQ (reference sequence). Trimming took 4 bases from V and 5 from J; bases not matched to a gene: 7. This CDR3 is 15 amino acids long. The CDR3 is CASSSSGGARETQYF. The CDR3, as DNA: TGTGCCAGCAGCTCAAGCGGGGGGGCCAGGGAGACCCAGTACTTC.

The sample holds many counts of this clonotype. CDR3 sequence reads: CASSIDSSQPQHF. CDR3 DNA: TGTGCCAGCAGTATTGACAGTTCGCAGCCCCAGCATTTT. This rearrangement joins TRBV28 to TRBJ1-5; a weak D match, TRBD1 (5 bases). Trimming shortened V by 5 bases and J by 7 bases, and 12 bases separated the two germline ends. The germline CDR1 and CDR2 sequences are MDHEN and SYDVKM. The CDR3 sequence is 13 residues long.

In the case of this clonotype: The CDR3 does not end in the conserved phenylalanine or tryptophan, so this is likely a read error. The chain uses TRBV10-3 and TRBJ2-7; TRBD2 matches at 11 bases. CDR3 length equals 13 residues. The germline V gene encodes CDR1 ENHRY and CDR2 SYGVKD. J gave up 3 bases and V 11 bases, and 6 bases lay outside the gene matches. The CDR3 reads CAATSGGFYEQYS. DNA for the CDR3: TGTGCCGCCACTAGCGGGGGTTTCTACGAGCAGTACTCC.

This chain joins TRBV14 and TRBJ2-1, with TRBD2 identical over 7 bases. Germline V gene data show CDR1 as SGHDN and CDR2 as FVKESK. The V gene end was trimmed by 2 bases and the J gene end by 6 bases; junction bases not matched to a gene: 16. The length of the CDR3 is 18 residues. CDR3 protein: CASSQRKNWALAVNEQFF. CDR3 bases: TGTGCCAGCAGCCAACGAAAGAACTGGGCCCTAGCGGTCAATGAGCAGTTCTTC.

The chain has TRBV12-3 or TRBV12-4 and TRBJ2-3; no definite D call. V was shortened by 7 bases and J by 0 bases, with 20 bases between the two germline ends. The CDR3 totals 17 residues. CDR3 in DNA: TGTGCCAGCACCAAACACCGCACGGCAGCTAGCACAGATACGCAGTATTTT. This translates into CASTKHRTAASTDTQYF.

This clonotype was detected many times. The rearrangement links TRBV15 to TRBJ2-1; D may be TRBD2 (5 bases). The V end lost 3 bases, the J end lost 8 bases, and 8 bases lay between the germline ends. The CDR3 sequence is 12 residues long. Per germline, CDR1 LNHNV and CDR2 YYDKDF (reference sequence). CDR3 in amino acids: CATSSILDEQFF. The CDR3 DNA follows: TGTGCCACCAGCAGCATACTAGATGAGCAGTTCTTC.